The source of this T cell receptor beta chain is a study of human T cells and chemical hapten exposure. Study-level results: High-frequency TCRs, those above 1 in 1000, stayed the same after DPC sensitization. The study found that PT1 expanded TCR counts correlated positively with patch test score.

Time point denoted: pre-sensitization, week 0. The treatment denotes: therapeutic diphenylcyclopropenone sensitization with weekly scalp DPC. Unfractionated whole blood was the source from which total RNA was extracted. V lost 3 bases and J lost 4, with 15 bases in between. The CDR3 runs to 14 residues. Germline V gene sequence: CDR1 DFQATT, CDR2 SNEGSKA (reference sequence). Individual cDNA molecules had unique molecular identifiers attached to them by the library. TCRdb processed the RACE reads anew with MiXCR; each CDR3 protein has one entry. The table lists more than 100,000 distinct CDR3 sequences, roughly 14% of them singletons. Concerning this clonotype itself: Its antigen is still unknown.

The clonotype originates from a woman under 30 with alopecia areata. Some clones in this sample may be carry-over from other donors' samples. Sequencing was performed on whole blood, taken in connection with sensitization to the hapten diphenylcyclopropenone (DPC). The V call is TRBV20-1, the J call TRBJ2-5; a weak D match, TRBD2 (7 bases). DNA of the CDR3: TGCAGTGCTAGTTGGGGGGGCCGTGTAGAGACCCAGTACTTC. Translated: CSASWGGRVETQYF.